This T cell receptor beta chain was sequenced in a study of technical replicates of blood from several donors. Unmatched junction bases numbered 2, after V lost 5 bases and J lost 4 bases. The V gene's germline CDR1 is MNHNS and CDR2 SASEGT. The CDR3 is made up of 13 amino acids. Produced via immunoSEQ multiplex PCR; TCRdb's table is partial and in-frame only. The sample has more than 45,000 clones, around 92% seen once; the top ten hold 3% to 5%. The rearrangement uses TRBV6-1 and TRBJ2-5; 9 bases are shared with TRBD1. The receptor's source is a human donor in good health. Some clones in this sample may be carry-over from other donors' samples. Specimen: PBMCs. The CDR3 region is CASSTDRGETQYF. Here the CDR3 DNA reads TGTGCCAGCAGTACGGACAGGGGAGAGACCCAGTACTTC.